One and the same sample provided the 19 T cell receptor beta chains below, sequenced in a study of T cell clonality in common variable immunodeficiency (dated by TCRdb to the mid-2010s). Library generation was performed with the immunoSEQ multiplex PCR assay. Entries here come from immuneACCESS through TCRdb and include only in-frame sequences with V and J called. Some clones fail to appear in such tables; in the studies checked, an unresolved V gene covers under half of the shortfall, and the cause of the remainder is unknown. This sample holds tens of thousands of clones in total, without any singletons. Approximately 3.6% of the sample goes to the ten largest clones. Sequencing input: peripheral blood mononuclear cells. The receptors stem from a person aged 18 to 69 in good health.

To note about this clone: The observed sequence ends 3 residues before the CDR3 terminus, with the missing tail filled in from the germline J gene. The chain combines TRBV27 with TRBJ2-7; D is perhaps TRBD1 (6 bases). The V gene's germline CDR1 is MNHEY and CDR2 SMNVEV (reference sequence). The V end was cut by 6 bases, the J end by 6 bases, with 12 bases between. The CDR3 has 12 amino acids. CDR3 DNA (partial): TGTGCCAGCAGCTCACAGGGACGCGAG. It translates to CASSSQGRE. The entire CDR3 is CASSSQGREQYF.

In its sample, this clone was seen many times. The sequenced fragment ends 3 residues before the CDR3 boundary, so the rest is inferred from the germline J gene. J is TRBJ1-1 and V is TRBV10-1; D remains ambiguous. In germline, CDR1 is WNHNN, CDR2 SYGVQD (reference sequence). The CDR3 has 13 amino acids. Between the trimmed V and J ends, which lost 4 bases and 6 bases, there was a span of 12 bases. The covered CDR3 bases are TGCGCCAGCAGTGCGGGTGGTATGGCTGAA. Protein sequence: CASSAGGMAE. The full CDR3 is CASSAGGMAEAFF.

This clone appeared many times. Incomplete CDR3 DNA: TGCGCCAGCACCCACACGGTGTCTAGCTTTTCCCGCCAAGAGACC. It codes for CASTHTVSSFSRQET. The full CDR3 sequence reads CASTHTVSSFSRQETQYF. This sequence joins TRBV4-1 and TRBJ2-5, with D maybe TRBD2 (5 bases). The read terminates 3 residues ahead of where the CDR3 ends, so the germline J gene completes it. With 7 bases removed from V and 1 base from J, the gap between germline ends came to 25 bases. The CDR3 runs 18 residues. The germline V gene has CDR1 MGHRA and CDR2 YSYEKL.

This clone was seen many times. Read coverage stops 3 residues before the CDR3 terminus; the germline J gene supplies the remainder. The chain is built from TRBV5-1 and TRBJ1-4, with 10 bases identical to TRBD1. The CDR3 runs 18 residues. The J segment lost 7 bases and the V segment lost 1 base, leaving 13 bases of the junction unmatched. Germline V lookup: CDR1 SGHRS, CDR2 YFSETQ. CDR3: CASSLPLTGGDLREKLFF. The part of the CDR3 DNA that was read is TGCGCCAGCAGCTTGCCGTTGACAGGGGGCGATTTGCGTGAAAAA. The variable domain in full, completed from reference TRBV5-1 and TRBJ1-4, reads KAGVTQTPRYLIKTRGQQVTLSCSPISGHRSVSWYQQTPGQGLQFLFEYFSETQRNKGNFPGRFSGRQFSNSRSEMNVSTLELGDSALYLCASSLPLTGGDLREKLFFGSGTQLSVL.

This clone was observed at least ten times. The missing CDR3 end, 3 residues past where the read stops, is filled in from the germline J gene. This chain connects TRBV7-2 to TRBJ2-3, with 8 bases that match TRBD2. The CDR3 spans 14 residues. Trimming cost V 5 bases and J 6 bases; bases outside gene matches: 7. Per germline, CDR1 SGHTA and CDR2 FQGNSA. Partial CDR3 DNA: TGTGCCAGCAGCCAAGCGGGGGCCCGTGATACG. It is translated as CASSQAGARDT. The whole CDR3 protein is CASSQAGARDTQYF.

This clone was counted ten times or more. The read ends 3 residues shy of where the CDR3 ends; the end is completed using the germline J gene. The chain has TRBV20-1 and TRBJ2-6; D gene uncertain. This CDR3 has 12 residues. Trimming pared 5 bases from V and 1 base from J, leaving 3 bases between. The germline gives CDR1 DFQATT, CDR2 SNEGSKA (reference sequence). The CDR3 protein is CSAVSGANVLTF. The part of the CDR3 DNA that was read is TGCAGTGCTGTATCTGGGGCCAACGTC.

The sample holds many counts of this clone. CDR3 bases read: TGTGCCAGTAGTATAGTCAGGCTAGCGGGAATGTACAATGAG. Protein: CASSIVRLAGMYNE. The complete CDR3 protein is CASSIVRLAGMYNEQFF. This chain links TRBV19 with TRBJ2-1, with 9 bases matching TRBD2. With the read ending 3 residues before the CDR3 end, the germline J gene is used to fill in that end. The CDR3 is 17 residues long. In germline, CDR1 is LNHDA, CDR2 SQIVND (reference sequence). The junction had 8 bases not matched to a gene; V was cut back by 1 base and J by 4 bases.

Many counts were recorded for this clone. The read terminates 3 residues before the CDR3 end, so the remaining end is supplied by the germline J gene. The chain is built from TRBV18 and TRBJ1-5; D uncertain. Trimming pared 3 bases from V and 2 bases from J, leaving 14 bases between. Germline values: CDR1 KGHSH, CDR2 LQKENI. The CDR3 consists of 16 residues. This CDR3 reads CASSPGGPRGNQPQHF. Partial CDR3 DNA: TGTGCCAGCTCACCGGGCGGGCCCCGTGGCAATCAGCCC. Full variable domain (missing parts from reference TRBV18 and TRBJ1-5): NAGVMQNPRHLVRRRGQEARLRCSPMKGHSHVYWYRQLPEEGLKFMVYLQKENIIDESGMPKERFSAEFPKEGPSILRIQQVVRGDSAAYFCASSPGGPRGNQPQHFGDGTRLSIL.

The table lists this clone with many counts. The read finishes 3 residues shy of the CDR3 end, and the germline J gene is used to complete it. The V gene is TRBV19, the J gene TRBJ1-1; TRBD1 matches 7 bases. V trimming: 3 bases; J trimming: 5 bases; junction bases outside the gene matches: 12. Per the germline V gene, CDR1 is LNHDA and CDR2 is SQIVND (reference sequence). The CDR3 sequence is 16 residues long. This CDR3 is CASSIGATGRGTEAFF. The CDR3 DNA, read in part, is TGTGCCAGTAGTATCGGGGCGACAGGGAGGGGGACTGAA.

This clone came up many times. The missing CDR3 end, 3 residues past where the read stops, is filled in from the germline J gene. The gene calls are TRBV30 and TRBJ1-2, with 7 nucleotides matching TRBD1. The germline V gene has CDR1 GTSNPN and CDR2 SVGIG (reference sequence). CDR3 length equals 15 residues. J gave up 4 bases and V 2 bases, and 10 bases lay outside the gene matches. CDR3 DNA (partial): TGTGCCTGGAGTAGGGGGGCCCGGACAGGCTATGGC. Translating gives CAWSRGARTGYG. The full CDR3 protein is CAWSRGARTGYGYTF.

This clone has a handful of counts. The read finishes 3 residues shy of the CDR3 end, and the germline J gene is used to complete it. The chain is built from TRBV20-1 and TRBJ2-7, with 11 bases identical to TRBD2. This CDR3 contains 16 residues. After removal of 3 bases from V and 6 bases from J, the junction contained 13 bases not matched to a gene. Per the germline V gene, CDR1 is DFQATT and CDR2 is SNEGSKA (reference sequence). The covered CDR3 bases are TGCAGTGCTAGTAGGCCCGGGACTAGCGGACTCCCCGAG. Its translation is CSASRPGTSGLPE. The CDR3 in full is CSASRPGTSGLPEQYF.

This clone has ten or more counts. The read comes to an end 3 residues before the CDR3 does, leaving the germline J gene to fill in the end. The chain links TRBV29-1 to TRBJ2-3; 11 bases align to TRBD2. The CDR3 is 15 residues long. Trimming removed 4 bases from V and 0 bases from J; junction bases left unmatched: 3. Germline V gives CDR1 SQVTM, CDR2 ANQGSEA. The CDR3 loop is CSVGIAGGSTDTQYF. The sequenced CDR3 bases are TGCAGCGTTGGAATAGCGGGAGGGAGCACAGATACG.

This clone came up many times. The observed sequence ends 3 residues before the CDR3 terminus, with the missing tail filled in from the germline J gene. The chain uses TRBV6-1 and TRBJ2-1, with 11 nucleotides matching TRBD2. Germline loops: CDR1 MNHNS, CDR2 SASEGT. The CDR3 is made up of 15 amino acids. V lost 4 bases, J lost 5 bases, and 4 bases stayed unmatched. This CDR3 reads CASSGGLAENNEQFF. CDR3 bases read: TGTGCCAGCAGTGGGGGACTAGCGGAAAACAATGAG.

In its sample, this clone was seen many times. The read terminates 3 residues before the CDR3 end, so the remaining end is supplied by the germline J gene. The chain carries TRBV2 and TRBJ2-5; D may be TRBD2 (6 bases). CDR3 length: 15 amino acids. The ends were cut back, 4 bases at V and 5 bases at J, with 17 bases in the middle. Germline-derived CDR1 and CDR2 are SNHLY and FYNNEI. CDR3 sequence reads: CASSGRTGVYETQYF. The CDR3 DNA, read in part, is TGTGCCAGCAGTGGTCGGACGGGGGTCTATGAGACC.

On this clone itself: The CDR3 is cut off 3 residues early in the read; its end comes from the germline J gene. The chain employs TRBV6-1 and TRBJ1-1; D remains ambiguous. This CDR3 spans 15 amino acids. The ends were cut back, 2 bases at V and 1 base at J, with 11 bases in the middle. Germline loops: CDR1 MNHNS, CDR2 SASEGT. This chain's CDR3 is CASSERPPQNTEAFF. Partial CDR3 DNA: TGTGCCAGCAGTGAAAGGCCTCCTCAGAACACTGAA.

This clone was found a few times. The CDR3 end falls 3 residues outside the read, so it is completed with the germline J gene. The V gene is TRBV20-1, the J gene TRBJ2-1; D remains ambiguous. V was shortened by 0 bases and J by 0 bases, with 12 bases between the two germline ends. The CDR3 length is 16 residues. Germline-derived CDR1 and CDR2 are DFQATT and SNEGSKA (reference sequence). CDR3 bases read: TGCAGTGCTAGAGATCCGGCGGCAAGCTCCTACAATGAG. Translated: CSARDPAASSYNE. The whole CDR3 protein is CSARDPAASSYNEQFF.

This clone was recorded at least ten times. The CDR3 goes on 3 residues after the read ends, and that part is filled in from the germline J gene. The rearrangement joins TRBV14 to TRBJ2-1; no firm D call. This CDR3 is 14 amino acids long. Germline loops: CDR1 SGHDN, CDR2 FVKESK. The V end lost 5 bases, the J end lost 0 bases, and 8 bases lay between the germline ends. The CDR3: CASSVVGSYNEQFF. CDR3 DNA, as far as it was read: TGTGCCAGCAGCGTTGTCGGCTCCTACAATGAG.

Details on this clone: With the read ending 3 residues before the CDR3 end, the germline J gene is used to fill in that end. The V and J genes are TRBV7-9 and TRBJ2-7; D remains ambiguous. Germline V gives CDR1 SEHNR, CDR2 FQNEAQ (reference sequence). Trimming pared 5 bases from V and 4 bases from J, leaving 9 bases between. The CDR3 contains 12 residues. The DNA read from the CDR3 is TGTGCCAGCAGCCCAGGTCGGTACGAG. Translated: CASSPGRYE. The entire CDR3 protein is CASSPGRYEQYF.

This clone was seen repeatedly, ten times or more. The read comes to an end 3 residues before the CDR3 does, leaving the germline J gene to fill in the end. The chain recombines TRBV10-1 with TRBJ2-1, with 8 bases fitting TRBD2. The CDR3 is made up of 15 amino acids. From germline, CDR1 is WNHNN and CDR2 SYGVQD (reference sequence). Trimming cost V 6 bases and J 9 bases; bases outside gene matches: 13. Incomplete CDR3 DNA: TGCGCCAGCAGCGTCCATGACGGGGGGGCCAGTGAG. Its translation is CASSVHDGGASE. The CDR3 reads in full as CASSVHDGGASEQFF.